These T cell receptor beta chains were read from a single sample in a study of T cell repertoires in cytomegalovirus infection. TCRdb fed the reads into MiXCR, producing one record per CDR3 protein. The sample includes 250,000 to 400,000 distinct CDR3 sequences, 20% to 25% seen only once; the top ten take less than 15%. Their antigen targets remain unknown. Sequencing was performed on cultured PBMCs, taken from culture after CMV antigen stimulation. The receptors shown here come from a human donor in good health (CMV status not recorded). Some clones in this sample may be carry-over from other donors' samples. Both conserved end residues are part of each CDR3. A clone size is listed for some rows: how often the clone was seen (once, few, many), or a class if it is expanded.

few TRBV15 CATSRDFSGALWEQFF
few TRBV20-1 CSASPDTGNQPQHF
few TRBV7-2 CASSLAREGQQFF
- TRBV7-2 CASRAQGTMNTEAFF
many TRBV7-2 CASSSDRTTNEKLFF
few TRBV11-2 CASSIPRSVGETQYF
- TRBV5-1 CASSLDGTQETQYF
- TRBV5-1 CASRDDRTSSEKLFF
- TRBV11-1 CASREDRVGYNEQFF
few TRBV27 CASSHYSGANVLTF
- TRBV7-3 CASSTSGSPNTGELFF
- TRBV4-1 CASSQEGPSTDTQYF
- TRBV5-4 CASSLTGAFSYNEQFF
- TRBV12-3/TRBV12-4 CASRPSGTGGNQPQHF
- TRBV11-3 CASSFLGPGWNEQFF
- TRBV7-2 CASSPLFPETQYF
many TRBV7-2 CASSSGLYNEQFF
few TRBV24-1 CATSDPLGYNEQFF
- TRBV6-6 CASSTGGFAEAFF
few TRBV19 CASSRRFQLGETQYF
few TRBV19 CASSIGTSVANEQFF
- TRBV7-2 CASSLAPGGRGTDTQYF
- TRBV27 CASSLNLGGRTNEQFF
- TRBV25-1 CASSGKDTNEQFF
few TRBV7-8 CASSRTGTRAYNEQFF
many TRBV7-8 CASSLVALGGNQPQHF
many TRBV12-3/TRBV12-4 CASSYGLAGPETQYF
few TRBV7-4 CASSHRPAENTGELFF
few TRBV6-2/TRBV6-3 CASSLGHPHSSGNTIYF
few TRBV4-3 CASSQDYRDGLRPQHF
- TRBV29-1 CSVDAANTGELFF
many TRBV11-2 CASSSQRLAGTDTQYF
few TRBV12-3/TRBV12-4 CASSLSRGRSQGNEQFF
few TRBV10-3 CAISGAPEGLATDTQYF
many TRBV7-2 CASSRQGATETQYF
- TRBV28 CASSPPSPGNEQFF
few TRBV11-2 CASSSQGIEAFF
few TRBV10-3 CAISETNQPQHF
- TRBV6-8 CASSYRATGKLQPQHF
many TRBV12-3/TRBV12-4 CASSPRANQETQYF
many TRBV2 CASLRTGNEKLFF
many TRBV6-2/TRBV6-3 CASSYEDSSLYEQYF
many TRBV20-1 CSASRASGSKETQYF
many TRBV7-2 CASSSGTGSYEQYF
many TRBV7-2 CASSLRFKQGGRIVYGYTF
- TRBV7-4 CASSGTGGERAEAFF
- TRBV19 CASSIIGAGELFF
- TRBV10-3 CAISGQSTDTQYF
few TRBV5-1 CASSLGAELNTEAFF
many TRBV7-2 CASSLVVSQGWNEQFF